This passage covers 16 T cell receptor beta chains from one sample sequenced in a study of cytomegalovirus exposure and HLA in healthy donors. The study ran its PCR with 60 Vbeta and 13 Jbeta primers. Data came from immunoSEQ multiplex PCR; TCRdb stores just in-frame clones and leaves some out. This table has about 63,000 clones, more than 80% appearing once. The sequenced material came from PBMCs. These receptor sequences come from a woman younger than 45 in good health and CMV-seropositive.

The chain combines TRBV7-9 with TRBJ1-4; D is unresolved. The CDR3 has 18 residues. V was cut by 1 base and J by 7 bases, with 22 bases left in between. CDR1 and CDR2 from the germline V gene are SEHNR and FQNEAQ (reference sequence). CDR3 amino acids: CASSLGGFGQDFGEKLFF. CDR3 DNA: TGTGCCAGCAGCTTAGGTGGGTTCGGTCAGGACTTCGGTGAAAAACTGTTTTTT.

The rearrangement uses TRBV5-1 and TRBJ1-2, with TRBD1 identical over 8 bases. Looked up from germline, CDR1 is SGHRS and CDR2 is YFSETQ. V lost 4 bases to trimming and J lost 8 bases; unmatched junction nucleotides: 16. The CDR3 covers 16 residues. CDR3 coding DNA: TGCGCCAGCAGCCGGGGACAGGTCCCTCCGAGTTGGGGCTACACCTTC. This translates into CASSRGQVPPSWGYTF.

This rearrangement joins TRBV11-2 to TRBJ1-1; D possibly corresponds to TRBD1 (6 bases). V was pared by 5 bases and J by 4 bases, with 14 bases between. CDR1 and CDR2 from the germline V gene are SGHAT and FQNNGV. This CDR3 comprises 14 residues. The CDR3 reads CASSASGERTEAFF. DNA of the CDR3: TGTGCCAGCAGCGCCTCAGGGGAACGCACTGAAGCTTTCTTT.

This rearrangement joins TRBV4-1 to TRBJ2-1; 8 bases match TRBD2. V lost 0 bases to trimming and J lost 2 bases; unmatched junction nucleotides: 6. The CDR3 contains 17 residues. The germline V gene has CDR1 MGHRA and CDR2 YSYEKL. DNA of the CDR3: TGCGCCAGCAGCCAAGATGTGACTAGCGCGGCCTACAATGAGCAGTTCTTC. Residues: CASSQDVTSAAYNEQFF.

CDR3 sequence (DNA): TGTGCCACTCCTCTTGCGGGAGGAAACAATGAGCAGTTCTTC. Its protein is CATPLAGGNNEQFF. V usage is TRBV2 and J usage is TRBJ2-1, with 8 bases aligning to TRBD2. The ends lost 10 bases at V and 5 bases at J; junction bases unmatched: 10. Germline V gene data show CDR1 as SNHLY and CDR2 as FYNNEI. The CDR3 is 14 residues long.

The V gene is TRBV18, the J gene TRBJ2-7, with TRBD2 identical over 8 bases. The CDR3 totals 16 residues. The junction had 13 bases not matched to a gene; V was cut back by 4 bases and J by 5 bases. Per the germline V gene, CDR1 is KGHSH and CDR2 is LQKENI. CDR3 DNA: TGTGCCAGCTCACTCTGGACTAGCCGGAACCTTGACGAGCAGTACTTC. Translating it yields CASSLWTSRNLDEQYF.

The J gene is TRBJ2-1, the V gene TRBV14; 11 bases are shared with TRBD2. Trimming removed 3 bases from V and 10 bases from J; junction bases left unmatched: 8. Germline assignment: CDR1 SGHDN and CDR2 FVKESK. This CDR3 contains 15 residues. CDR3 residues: CASSHALAGVREQFF. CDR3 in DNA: TGTGCCAGCAGCCACGCACTAGCGGGAGTACGAGAGCAGTTCTTC.

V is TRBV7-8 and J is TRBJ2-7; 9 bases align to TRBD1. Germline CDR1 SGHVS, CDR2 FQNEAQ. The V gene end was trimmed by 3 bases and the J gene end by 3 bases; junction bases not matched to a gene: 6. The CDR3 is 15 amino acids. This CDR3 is CASSLGQGLLYEQYF. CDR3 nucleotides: TGTGCCAGCAGCTTGGGACAGGGCCTTCTCTACGAGCAGTACTTC.

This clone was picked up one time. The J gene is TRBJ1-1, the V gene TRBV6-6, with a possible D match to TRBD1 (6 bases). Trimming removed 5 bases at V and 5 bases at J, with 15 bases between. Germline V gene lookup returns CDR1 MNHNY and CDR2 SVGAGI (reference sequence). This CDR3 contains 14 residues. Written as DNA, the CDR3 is TGTGCCAGCAGTCTACAGGGATGGGAGACTGAAGCTTTCTTT. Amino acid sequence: CASSLQGWETEAFF.

The CDR3 region has the DNA TGTGCCATCAGTGAGTCGTTGGCCAGGAACAATCAGCCCCAGCATTTT. Its translation is CAISESLARNNQPQHF. V and J are TRBV10-3 and TRBJ1-5; D unclear. Germline V gene data show CDR1 as ENHRY and CDR2 as SYGVKD. This CDR3 is built from 16 residues. Trimming took off 0 bases at V and 3 bases at J, with 12 bases between the two ends.

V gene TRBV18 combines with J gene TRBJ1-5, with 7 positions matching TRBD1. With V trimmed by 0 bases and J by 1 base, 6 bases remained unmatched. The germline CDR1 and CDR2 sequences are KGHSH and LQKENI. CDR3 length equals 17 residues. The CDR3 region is CASSPPRQGVSNQPQHF. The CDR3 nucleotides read TGTGCCAGCTCACCACCGAGGCAGGGGGTCAGCAATCAGCCCCAGCATTTT.

CDR3 in amino acids: CASSVTQRADYEQYF. The CDR3 nucleotides are TGTGCCAGCAGTGTTACGCAGCGGGCCGACTACGAGCAGTACTTC. The chain uses TRBV2 and TRBJ2-7, with a possible D match to TRBD2 (6 bases). Trimming took 4 bases from V and 3 from J, leaving 16 bases between them. Germline loops: CDR1 SNHLY, CDR2 FYNNEI. The CDR3 is made up of 15 amino acids.

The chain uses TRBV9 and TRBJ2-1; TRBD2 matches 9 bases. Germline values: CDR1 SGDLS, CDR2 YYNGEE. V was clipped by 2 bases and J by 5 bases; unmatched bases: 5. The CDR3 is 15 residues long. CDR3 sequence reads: CASSVGTSTHNEQFF. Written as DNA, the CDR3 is TGTGCCAGCAGCGTCGGGACTAGCACCCACAATGAGCAGTTCTTC.

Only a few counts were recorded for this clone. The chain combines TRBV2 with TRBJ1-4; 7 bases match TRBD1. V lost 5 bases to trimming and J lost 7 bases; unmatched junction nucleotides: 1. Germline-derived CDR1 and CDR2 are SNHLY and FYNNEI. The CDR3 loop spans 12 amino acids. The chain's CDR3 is CASSRQGEKLFF. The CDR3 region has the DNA TGTGCCAGCAGTCGACAGGGTGAAAAACTGTTTTTT. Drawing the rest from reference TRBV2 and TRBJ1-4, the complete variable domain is EPEVTQTPSHQVTQMGQEVILRCVPISNHLYFYWYRQILGQKVEFLVSFYNNEISEKSEIFDDQFSVERPDGSNFTLKIRSTKLEDSAMYFCASSRQGEKLFFGSGTQLSVL.

The CDR3 spells CASSVRTSGRTFQETQYF. CDR3 in DNA: TGTGCCAGCAGCGTAAGGACTAGCGGGAGGACCTTTCAAGAGACCCAGTACTTC. The chain joins TRBV9 to TRBJ2-5, with 14 nucleotides matching TRBD2. The germline V gene encodes CDR1 SGDLS and CDR2 YYNGEE. The CDR3 has 18 amino acids. V lost 1 base and J lost 2; bases outside the gene matches: 7.

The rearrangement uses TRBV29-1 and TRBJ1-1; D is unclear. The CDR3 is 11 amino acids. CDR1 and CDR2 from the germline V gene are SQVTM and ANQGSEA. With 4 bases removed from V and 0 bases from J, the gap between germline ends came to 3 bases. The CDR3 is CSVAVNTEAFF. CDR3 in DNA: TGCAGCGTTGCGGTGAACACTGAAGCTTTCTTT.